This T cell receptor (beta chain) was sequenced during a study of control samples from healthy donors and cancer patients (dated by TCRdb to 2018 to 2021). Libraries were prepared through the immunoSEQ multiplex PCR assay. In TCRdb, the immuneACCESS table is reduced to in-frame sequences with V and J assigned. These tables do not hold every clone; where another copy was compared, an unresolved V gene accounts for under half, and the others remain unexplained. Present in this sample are about 71,000 clones, roughly 90% of which were seen just once. The ten largest clones capture 19% of the sample. Points on this clone: No antigen is known for it. Base qualities are not at hand, and no much larger clone is one base apart.

V lost 4 bases and J lost 1 base; the stretch between them is 11 bases long. Via the germline V gene, CDR1 is SGHRS and CDR2 YFSETQ. The CDR3 contains 14 residues, cysteine and phenylalanine counted. Only CDR3 DNA is held: 42 bases, read in frame from base 1. Rearrangement joined TRBV5-1 to TRBJ1-1, with TRBD1 perhaps the D gene, on 5 matching bases. The material sequenced was PBMCs. This sequence was found in a man aged 55 to 69 with lung cancer. At the DNA level, the sequence is TGCGCCAGCAGCGTGGGACCGGCGAACACTGAAGCTTTCTTT. This encodes CASSVGPANTEAFF.